The text below deals with one T cell receptor (beta chain). Its cognate antigen is unknown. One end of the junction fails to match germline, which may point to a read error. Treatment noted: some 20 received Ad26.COV2.S at low or high dose, single or two shots; 5 received placebo; per-sample allocation not given. Samples analyzed were those drawn on day 63 after the first vaccine or placebo injection. Expressing Wuhan-strain SARS-CoV-2 spike, an Ad26 vector served as the vaccine. This entry belongs to a study of Ad26.COV2.S vaccination and SARS-CoV-2 variants. Study-wide context: Vaccine-arm donor from the placebo-controlled COV1001 Ad26.COV2.S trial. Donor got 5x10^10 or 1x10^11 viral particles of Ad26.COV2.S.

The CDR3 length is 13 residues. CDR1 is SGHRS, CDR2 YFSETQ, per germline. Clones were read by immunoSEQ multiplex PCR, and TCRdb kept only the in-frame ones, dropping some. The sample carries approximately 400,000 clones, roughly 85% recorded once. Study-wide findings and caveats: Assessments of TCR breadth and depth may have underestimated the total T cell responses.

The receptor comes from a person aged 18 to 65 who received the Ad26.COV2.S COVID-19 vaccine or a placebo. The starting material was peripheral blood, obtained in a trial of Ad26.COV2.S vaccine versus placebo. The chain recombines TRBV5-1 with TRBJ2-7; 7 bases match TRBD1. The CDR3 sequence: CASNTGVSHEQYF. For the CDR3, the DNA is TGCGCCAGCAACACAGGGGTCTCCCACGAGCAGTACTTC.